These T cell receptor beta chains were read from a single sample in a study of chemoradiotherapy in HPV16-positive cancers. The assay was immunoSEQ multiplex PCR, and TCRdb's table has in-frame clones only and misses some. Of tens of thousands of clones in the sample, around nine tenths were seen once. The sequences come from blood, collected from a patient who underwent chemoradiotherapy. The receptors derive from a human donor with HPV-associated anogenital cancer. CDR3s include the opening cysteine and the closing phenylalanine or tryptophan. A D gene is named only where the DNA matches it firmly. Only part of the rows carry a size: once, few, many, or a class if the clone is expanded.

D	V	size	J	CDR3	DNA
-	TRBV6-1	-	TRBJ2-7	CASRTIQGYEQYF	TGTGCCAGCAGGACAATACAGGGATACGAGCAGTACTTC
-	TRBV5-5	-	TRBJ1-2	CASDGRDTALNYGYTF	TGTGCCAGCGACGGTAGGGACACCGCTTTAAACTATGGCTACACCTTC
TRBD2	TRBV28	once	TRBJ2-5	CASSSGLVGETQYF	TGTGCCAGCAGCTCCGGACTAGTCGGGGAGACCCAGTACTTC
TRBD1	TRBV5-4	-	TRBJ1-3	CASSFDRGEGNTIYF	TGTGCCAGCAGCTTTGACAGGGGGGAAGGTAACACCATATATTTT
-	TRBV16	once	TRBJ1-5	CASSQSYGTPQHF	TGTGCCAGCAGCCAATCGTATGGGACGCCCCAGCATTTT
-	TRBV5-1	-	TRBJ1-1	CASSLVRGNTEAFF	TGCGCCAGCAGCTTGGTACGGGGGAACACTGAAGCTTTCTTT
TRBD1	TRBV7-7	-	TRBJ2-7	CASSLTDRGEQYF	TGTGCTAGCAGCTTAACTGACAGGGGCGAGCAGTACTTC
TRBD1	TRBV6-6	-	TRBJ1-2	CASSYPPGQGTVFATF	TGTGCCAGCAGTTACCCCCCGGGACAGGGAACGGTTTTTGCCACCTTC
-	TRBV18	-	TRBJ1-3	CASSPPGLGNTIYF	TGTGCCAGCTCACCACCAGGGTTAGGAAACACCATATATTTT
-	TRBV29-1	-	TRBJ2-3	CSVAGAFADTQYF	TGCAGCGTTGCGGGAGCCTTCGCAGATACGCAGTATTTT
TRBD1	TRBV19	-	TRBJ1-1	CASSIDPDRGRTEAFF	TGTGCCAGTAGTATAGATCCGGACAGGGGGCGTACTGAAGCTTTCTTT
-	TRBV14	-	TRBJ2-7	CASSQDRGQWEQYF	TGTGCCAGCAGCCAAGATAGAGGACAATGGGAGCAGTACTTC
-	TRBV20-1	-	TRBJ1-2	CSARGANGYTF	TGCAGTGCTAGGGGGGCGAATGGCTACACCTTC
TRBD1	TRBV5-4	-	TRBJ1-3	CASSPGQGFNPGNTIYF	TGTGCCAGCAGCCCCGGACAGGGTTTTAACCCTGGAAACACCATATATTTT
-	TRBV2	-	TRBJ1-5	CASHPMGGSNQPQHF	TGTGCCAGCCACCCGATGGGGGGTAGCAATCAGCCCCAGCATTTT
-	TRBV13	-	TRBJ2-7	CASSPRIWGLSYEQYF	TGTGCCAGCAGTCCCCGAATATGGGGGCTCTCCTACGAGCAGTACTTC
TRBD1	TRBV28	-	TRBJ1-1	CASSLSTGVYMNTEAFF	TGTGCCAGCAGTTTATCGACAGGGGTATACATGAACACTGAAGCTTTCTTT